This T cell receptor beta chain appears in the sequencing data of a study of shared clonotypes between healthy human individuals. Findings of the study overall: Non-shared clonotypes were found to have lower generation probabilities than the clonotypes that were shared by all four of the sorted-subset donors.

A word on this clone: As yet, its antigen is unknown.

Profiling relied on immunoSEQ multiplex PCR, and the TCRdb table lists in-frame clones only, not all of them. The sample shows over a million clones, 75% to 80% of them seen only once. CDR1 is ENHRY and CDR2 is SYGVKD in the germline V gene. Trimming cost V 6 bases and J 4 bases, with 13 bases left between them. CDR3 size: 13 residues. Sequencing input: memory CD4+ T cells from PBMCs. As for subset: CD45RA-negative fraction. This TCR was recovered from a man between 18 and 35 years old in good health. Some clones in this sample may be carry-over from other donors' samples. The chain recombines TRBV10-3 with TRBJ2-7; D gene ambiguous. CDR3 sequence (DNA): TGTGCCATCAGCCTTAAAAGTGATTACGAGCAGTACTTC. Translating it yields CAISLKSDYEQYF.